These 20 T cell receptor beta chains were sequenced from one sample in a study of cytomegalovirus exposure and HLA in healthy donors. PCR employed 60 Vbeta and 13 Jbeta primers. Profiled with immunoSEQ multiplex PCR; TCRdb holds only in-frame clones, not every one. The sample shows around 150,000 clones, approximately 80% of them seen only once. Sequenced sample: PBMCs. These receptors all stem from a man aged 50 to 60 in good health and CMV-seropositive.

The gene calls are TRBV5-3 and TRBJ2-7; a weak D match, TRBD1 (5 bases). TRBV5-3 counts as an open reading frame of uncertain function. CDR3 length: 15 amino acids. V lost 3 bases and J 0 bases, leaving 13 bases between the germline ends. CDR3 residues: CARSSTAICSYEQYF. CDR3 sequence (DNA): TGTGCCAGAAGCTCGACAGCAATATGCTCCTACGAGCAGTACTTC.

The rearrangement links TRBV21-1 to TRBJ2-2; whether TRBD1, the table's D call, matches the DNA was not checked. TRBV21-1 is a pseudogene locus. The CDR3 has 12 residues. CDR3 sequence (DNA): TGTGCCGCCCACAGGGACGCCGGGGAGCTGTTTTTT. Translated: CAAHRDAGELFF.

The rearrangement joins TRBV27 to TRBJ1-1; tentative D call: TRBD1 (6 bases). CDR1 is MNHEY and CDR2 is SMNVEV in the germline V gene (reference sequence). The V and J ends lost 8 bases and 0 bases respectively, with 19 bases between them. The CDR3 is made up of 16 amino acids. CDR3: CASVRSFGTMNTEAFF. The CDR3 DNA follows: TGTGCCAGCGTACGAAGTTTCGGGACAATGAACACTGAAGCTTTCTTT.

The chain links TRBV5-6 to TRBJ2-3; D not resolved. Trimming took 4 bases from V and 5 from J, leaving 20 bases between them. The CDR3 consists of 16 residues. The germline CDR1 and CDR2 sequences are SGHDT and YYEEEE. CDR3 DNA: TGTGCCAGCAGCCCTCTGGTGGCAGACTCTCGAGATACGCAGTATTTT. Its translation: CASSPLVADSRDTQYF.

This sequence joins TRBV6-1 and TRBJ1-2, with 9 bases matching TRBD1. CDR1 and CDR2 (germline): MNHNS, SASEGT. V trimming: 8 bases; J trimming: 2 bases; junction bases outside the gene matches: 3. This CDR3 has 13 residues. The CDR3 spells CASRDRGNYGYTF. The CDR3 DNA reads TGTGCCAGCCGCGACAGGGGGAACTATGGCTACACCTTC.

V and J are TRBV9 and TRBJ1-1; D is uncertain. Germline V gene data show CDR1 as SGDLS and CDR2 as YYNGEE. V gave up 2 bases and J gave up 0 bases, with 8 bases separating them. The CDR3 is 14 amino acids. The CDR3 here is CASSVEALNTEAFF. The CDR3 DNA follows: TGTGCCAGCAGCGTTGAGGCACTGAACACTGAAGCTTTCTTT. Variable domain in full (rest from reference TRBV9 and TRBJ1-1): DSGVTQTPKHLITATGQRVTLRCSPRSGDLSVYWYQQSLDQGLQFLIQYYNGEERAKGNILERFSAQQFPDLHSELNLSSLELGDSALYFCASSVEALNTEAFFGQGTRLTVV.

The CDR3 nucleotides read TGCGCCAGCAGCCAAGATCCCGGACTTACCTATTCACCCCTCCACTTT. As protein: CASSQDPGLTYSPLHF. The chain carries TRBV4-1 and TRBJ1-6; no clear D. V was clipped by 0 bases and J by 8 bases, with 14 bases between them. The CDR3 covers 16 residues. Germline CDR1 reads MGHRA; CDR2 reads YSYEKL.

The rearrangement joins TRBV11-3 to TRBJ1-1, with a possible D match to TRBD1 (5 bases). The CDR3 runs 14 residues. V lost 3 bases and J lost 0, with 8 bases in between. CDR1 is SGHNT, CDR2 YENEEA, per germline. The CDR3 region has the DNA TGTGCCAGCAGCTTGGGAGGGGTGAACACTGAAGCTTTCTTT. It encodes CASSLGGVNTEAFF. Together with reference TRBV11-3 and TRBJ1-1, the CDR3 gives the full variable domain: EAGVVQSPRYKIIEKKQPVAFWCNPISGHNTLYWYLQNLGQGPELLIRYENEEAVDDSQLPKDRFSAERLKGVDSTLKIQPAELGDSAVYLCASSLGGVNTEAFFGQGTRLTVV.

The V call is TRBV7-2, the J call TRBJ2-5, with TRBD2 as a possible D gene (6 bases). Trimming took off 1 base at V and 5 bases at J, with 17 bases between the two ends. The CDR3 runs 16 residues. The germline CDR1 and CDR2 sequences are SGHTA and FQGNSA. CDR3 amino acids: CASSLGRGIYGETQYF. As DNA, the CDR3 is TGTGCCAGCAGCTTAGGACGGGGGATCTACGGGGAGACCCAGTACTTC.

The CDR3 here is CASSELRTGGGTEAFF. The CDR3, as DNA: TGTGCCAGCAGTGAATTGAGGACAGGGGGCGGAACTGAAGCTTTCTTT. This chain uses TRBV25-1 with TRBJ1-1; 11 bases line up with TRBD1. In germline, CDR1 is MGHDK, CDR2 SYGVNS. V was clipped by 1 base and J by 5 bases; unmatched bases: 6. CDR3 length equals 16 residues.

This chain links TRBV7-8 with TRBJ2-3; 8 bases line up with TRBD2. CDR3 size: 19 residues. V dropped 3 bases and J dropped 1; count of bases not matched to a gene: 15. CDR1 and CDR2 from the germline V gene are SGHVS and FQNEAQ. CDR3 DNA: TGTGCCAGCAGCTTCTTTCTAATCCCTCGAGCGGGGGGCACAGATACGCAGTATTTT. Translating it yields CASSFFLIPRAGGTDTQYF. Based on the CDR3 plus reference TRBV7-8 and TRBJ2-3, the full variable domain is GAGVSQSPRYKVAKRGQDVALRCDPISGHVSLFWYQQALGQGPEFLTYFQNEAQLDKSGLPSDRFFAERPEGSVSTLKIQRTQQEDSAVYLCASSFFLIPRAGGTDTQYFGPGTRLTVL.

This clone was counted between two and nine times. This chain connects TRBV4-2 to TRBJ2-7; no firm D call. The CDR3 loop spans 12 amino acids. Per the germline V gene, CDR1 is LGHNA and CDR2 is YNFKEQ. With 1 base removed from V and 2 bases from J, the gap between germline ends came to 3 bases. In DNA, the CDR3 is TGTGCCAGCAGCCAAGTAACCTACGAGCAGTACTTC. This encodes CASSQVTYEQYF.

The chain combines TRBV30 with TRBJ2-3, with TRBD2 matching over 12 bases. Germline assignment: CDR1 GTSNPN and CDR2 SVGIG (reference sequence). With V trimmed by 0 bases and J by 4 bases, 8 bases remained unmatched. This CDR3 spans 17 amino acids. The CDR3 is CAWSVHRTSGVPDTQYF. The CDR3, as DNA: TGTGCCTGGAGTGTCCACCGGACTAGCGGGGTTCCAGATACGCAGTATTTT.

The CDR3 here is CASSETSGGSGEQFF. The CDR3 DNA reads as TGTGCCAGCAGCGAGACTAGCGGGGGCTCCGGTGAGCAGTTCTTC. This sequence joins TRBV11-3 and TRBJ2-1; 12 bases are shared with TRBD2. The germline V gene has CDR1 SGHNT and CDR2 YENEEA. The length of the CDR3 is 15 residues. Trimming removed 5 bases from V and 9 bases from J; junction bases left unmatched: 8.

V gene TRBV7-9 combines with J gene TRBJ2-1, with 12 bases that match TRBD2. This CDR3 has 15 amino acids. Germline V CDR1 and CDR2: SEHNR, FQNEAQ (reference sequence). V dropped 5 bases and J dropped 4; count of bases not matched to a gene: 3. Here the CDR3 DNA reads TGTGCCAGCAGCCCAGGGACTAGCGGGTACAATGAGCAGTTCTTC. The encoded protein is CASSPGTSGYNEQFF.

A word on this clone: Different DNA sequences within this sample yield the same CDR3. J is TRBJ2-7 and V is TRBV9; 8 bases align to TRBD2. This CDR3 region has 16 residues. Per the germline V gene, CDR1 is SGDLS and CDR2 is YYNGEE. Trimming at V came to 0 bases and at J to 4 bases, leaving 9 bases not matched to a gene. This CDR3 is CASSVGSAGGPYEQYF. The CDR3 DNA sequence: TGTGCCAGCAGCGTAGGCTCGGCGGGGGGCCCTTACGAGCAGTACTTC.

This chain joins TRBV25-1 and TRBJ2-2, with 11 bases lining up with TRBD2. Germline lookup yields CDR1 MGHDK and CDR2 SYGVNS. The trim removed 6 bases at V and 4 bases at J, leaving 7 bases unmatched. The CDR3 length is 16 residues. CDR3 residues: CASRLPTSGGTGELFF. The CDR3, as DNA: TGTGCCAGCAGACTGCCTACTAGCGGGGGCACCGGGGAGCTGTTTTTT.

This clone appeared a few times. The gene calls are TRBV9 and TRBJ2-5; D is uncertain. The germline V gene has CDR1 SGDLS and CDR2 YYNGEE. The CDR3 has 13 residues. V shed 2 bases and J shed 5 bases, with 10 bases lying between them. The CDR3 coding sequence is TGTGCCAGCAGCGTGTCCCCCCAGGAGACCCAGTACTTC. It yields the protein CASSVSPQETQYF.

This clone came up once. The chain joins TRBV4-3 to TRBJ2-3; 10 bases agree with TRBD2. Germline CDR1 reads LGHNA; CDR2 reads YSLEER. The CDR3 loop spans 18 amino acids. V gave up 3 bases and J gave up 3 bases; unmatched junction bases: 12. The CDR3 region is CASSQAAALAGATDTQYF. CDR3 sequence (DNA): TGCGCCAGCAGCCAGGCCGCGGCCCTAGCGGGAGCTACAGATACGCAGTATTTT.

This sequence joins TRBV15 and TRBJ1-2; tentatively, D is TRBD1 (6 bases). This CDR3 region has 15 residues. Germline V gives CDR1 LNHNV, CDR2 YYDKDF (reference sequence). Trimming stripped 5 bases from V and 5 bases from J, with 18 bases between. The CDR3 DNA sequence: TGTGCCACCAGCCTGTCGACGGGGGGCGAATATGGCTACACCTTC. Its protein product is CATSLSTGGEYGYTF. The full variable domain, its missing parts supplied by reference TRBV15 and TRBJ1-2, is DAMVIQNPRYQVTQFGKPVTLSCSQTLNHNVMYWYQQKSSQAPKLLFHYYDKDFNNEADTPDNFQSRRPNTSFCFLDIRSPGLGDTAMYLCATSLSTGGEYGYTFGSGTRLTVV.